This is a list of T cell receptor beta chains from one sample in a study of regulatory T cells in long-lasting Graves disease. Each CDR3 protein gets one entry after TCRdb re-called the multiplex PCR reads with MiXCR. The sample records hundreds of thousands of distinct CDR3 sequences, less than 20% being singletons. These records were also assigned to another study, of T cells in Graves' hyperthyroidism and ophthalmopathy.

The starting material was peripheral blood mononuclear cells (PBMCs), obtained at new diagnosis, from a patient treated with antithyroid drugs. The receptors were sampled from a woman aged 25 to 39 with Graves disease. The CDR3 runs from the conserved cysteine through the conserved F or W. Each record gives: CDR3 protein, CDR3 DNA, V gene, clone size, D gene, J gene. The D gene is left open where the match is weak. A row's size may be missing; if present it is once, few, many or a size class.

CASSLGGGDRNGQFF TGTGCCAGCAGCTTAGGCGGGGGGGACAGGAATGGGCAGTTCTTC TRBV7-2 . . TRBJ2-1
CASSKMQRDHYEYEQYF TGTGCCAGCAGTAAGATGCAGCGGGACCACTACGAATACGAGCAGTACTTC TRBV28 many TRBD2 TRBJ2-7
CASRFGQGTGEQYF TGCGCCAGCAGATTCGGACAGGGTACCGGCGAGCAGTACTTC TRBV5-1 many TRBD1 TRBJ2-7
CSVTRAGGKNEQYF TGCAGCGTTACCAGGGCAGGGGGGAAGAACGAGCAGTACTTC TRBV29-1 . . TRBJ2-7
CASSPQGPGANVLTF TGTGCCAGCAGTCCCCAGGGTCCCGGGGCCAACGTCCTGACTTTC TRBV2 many . TRBJ2-6
CASSLPPIGAQYF TGTGCCAGCAGTCTCCCACCGATTGGGGCCCAGTACTTC TRBV6-1 few . TRBJ2-5
CSVEKRAEAFF TGCAGCGTTGAAAAAAGGGCCGAAGCTTTCTTT TRBV29-1 many . TRBJ1-1
CASSQGGKTQYF TGTGCCAGCAGTCAGGGGGGGAAGACCCAGTACTTC TRBV28 many . TRBJ2-5
CASSYKGLAGGPLYEQYF TGTGCCAGCAGTTACAAAGGACTAGCGGGAGGGCCTCTCTACGAGCAGTACTTC TRBV6-2/TRBV6-3 many TRBD2 TRBJ2-7
CASSLAAGGTEKLFF TGTGCCAGCAGCTTAGCTGCGGGGGGGACTGAAAAACTGTTTTTT TRBV7-6 . . TRBJ1-4
CASSVGPGEAFF TGTGCCAGCAGCGTAGGGCCAGGGGAGGCTTTCTTT TRBV9 . . TRBJ1-1
CATSDRTDEGAFF TGTGCCACCAGTGACCGGACGGACGAGGGAGCTTTCTTT TRBV24-1 few . TRBJ1-1
CASSIVQGAYGYTF TGTGCCAGTAGTATCGTACAGGGGGCGTATGGCTACACCTTC TRBV19 few TRBD1 TRBJ1-2
CASSLWTSGTDTQYF TGCGCCAGCAGCTTATGGACTAGCGGCACAGATACGCAGTATTTT TRBV5-1 . TRBD2 TRBJ2-3
CSARAQADTQYF TGCAGTGCTAGAGCTCAAGCAGATACGCAGTATTTT TRBV20-1 many . TRBJ2-3
CASSYRDRAGAFF TGTGCCAGTAGTTACCGGGACAGGGCCGGTGCTTTCTTT TRBV19 . TRBD1 TRBJ1-1
CASSGGGKLFF TGTGCCAGCAGCGGGGGGGGAAAACTGTTTTTT TRBV9 few . TRBJ1-4
CSVDTGIHEQFF TGCAGCGTTGATACGGGGATCCATGAGCAGTTCTTC TRBV29-1 . . TRBJ2-1
CASTYSGLGGNEQFF TGCGCCAGCACCTATTCTGGACTAGGAGGCAATGAGCAGTTCTTC TRBV5-1 few TRBD2 TRBJ2-1
CASSQVEAAYEQYF TGCGCCAGCAGCCAAGTTGAGGCTGCCTACGAGCAGTACTTC TRBV4-1 . . TRBJ2-7
CSVLSRDPSYNEQFF TGCAGCGTTCTGTCGCGGGACCCCTCCTACAATGAGCAGTTCTTC TRBV29-1 many . TRBJ2-1
CASRTPGLAGVGNEQFF TGTGCCAGTAGGACCCCGGGACTAGCGGGGGTCGGCAATGAGCAGTTCTTC TRBV19 . TRBD2 TRBJ2-1
CASSFGTGNHEQYF TGCGCCAGCAGCTTTGGGACAGGGAACCACGAGCAGTACTTC TRBV5-1 . TRBD1 TRBJ2-7
CASSSTHGSWGSYNEQFF TGTGCCAGCAGCTCCACCCATGGCTCCTGGGGATCCTACAATGAGCAGTTCTTC TRBV7-3 many . TRBJ2-1
CASSQDYRGQYEQYF TGTGCCAGCAGCCAAGATTACAGGGGGCAGTACGAGCAGTACTTC TRBV4-2 . TRBD1 TRBJ2-7
CASSIDLWGGNEQFF TGTGCCAGTAGTATAGATCTTTGGGGAGGGAATGAGCAGTTCTTC TRBV19 few TRBD2 TRBJ2-1
CASSVVPAGEQYF TGTGCCAGCAGCGTAGTTCCTGCTGGCGAGCAGTACTTC TRBV9 . . TRBJ2-7
CASSSIGGATGYEQYF TGTGCCAGCAGCTCTATCGGGGGGGCGACCGGCTACGAGCAGTACTTC TRBV5-6 . TRBD2 TRBJ2-7
CASSWSGGSGNTIYF TGCGCCAGCAGCTGGTCCGGGGGCTCTGGAAACACCATATATTTT TRBV5-1 . . TRBJ1-3
CASSHLGGFNEQFF TGTGCCAGCAGCCATTTAGGGGGTTTTAATGAGCAGTTCTTC TRBV3-1 many . TRBJ2-1
CASSTRGATNEKLFF TGCGCCAGCAGCACAAGGGGGGCAACTAATGAAAAACTGTTTTTT TRBV5-1 . . TRBJ1-4
CASSHLQGGGYEQYF TGTGCCAGCTCTCACCTCCAAGGTGGAGGATACGAGCAGTACTTC TRBV27 many . TRBJ2-7
CASGKTGLAGDYEQFF TGCGCCAGCGGGAAAACGGGACTAGCGGGAGACTATGAGCAGTTCTTC TRBV5-1 few TRBD2 TRBJ2-1
CASSLNNFNYGYTF TGTGCCAGCAGTTTGAACAACTTTAACTATGGCTACACCTTC TRBV27 . . TRBJ1-2
CASWGQGNTGELFF TGTGCCAGCTGGGGACAGGGGAACACCGGGGAGCTGTTTTTT TRBV7-9 . TRBD1 TRBJ2-2
CASSLVAADTQYF TGTGCTAGCAGCTTAGTGGCAGCAGATACGCAGTATTTT TRBV7-7 many . TRBJ2-3
CASSSDYRSVGEQFF TGTGCCAGCAGCTCAGACTACCGCTCAGTCGGTGAGCAGTTCTTC TRBV3-1 . . TRBJ2-1
CASSLDKSLPEQYF TGTGCCAGCAGTTTAGACAAAAGCCTACCGGAGCAGTACTTC TRBV12-3/TRBV12-4 many . TRBJ2-7
CASSRGVVPTDTQYF TGTGCCAGCAGTAGAGGGGTGGTTCCCACAGATACGCAGTATTTT TRBV6-2/TRBV6-3 few . TRBJ2-3
CSVEADRGHSYEQYF TGCAGCGTTGAAGCCGACAGGGGGCACTCCTACGAGCAGTACTTC TRBV29-1 few TRBD1 TRBJ2-7
CASSSGPLNYGYTF TGTGCCAGCAGCTCTGGACCGCTTAACTATGGCTACACCTTC TRBV12-3/TRBV12-4 many . TRBJ1-2
CASSAPLGTMNTEAFF TGTGCCAGCAGTGCCCCTCTGGGCACCATGAACACTGAAGCTTTCTTT TRBV2 many . TRBJ1-1
CASSLAGTSQHF TGTGCCAGCAGCTTAGCCGGCACGTCCCAGCATTTT TRBV7-2 few . TRBJ1-5
CASSLAGRNTGLATNEKLFF TGCGCCAGCAGCTTGGCCGGTAGAAATACAGGCCTTGCAACTAATGAAAAACTGTTTTTT TRBV5-1 . . TRBJ1-4
CATSRVRESNQPQHF TGTGCCACCAGCAGAGTCAGGGAGAGCAATCAGCCCCAGCATTTT TRBV15 many . TRBJ1-5
CASSQALMATGPGANVLTF TGTGCCAGCAGCCAGGCACTAATGGCTACTGGGCCTGGGGCCAACGTCCTGACTTTC TRBV3-1 few . TRBJ2-6
CSAAGGTSGRTDTQYF TGCAGCGCAGCAGGGGGGACTAGCGGGAGAACAGATACGCAGTATTTT TRBV29-1 few TRBD2 TRBJ2-3
CATSDSRQRQSSNYGYTF TGTGCCACCAGTGATTCAAGACAGCGCCAAAGTTCTAACTATGGCTACACCTTC TRBV24-1 many . TRBJ1-2
CASRPQDAYRNQPQHF TGTGCCAGCAGGCCCCAGGACGCGTATCGCAATCAGCCCCAGCATTTT TRBV12-3/TRBV12-4 many . TRBJ1-5